This TCR beta chain was sequenced for a study of T cell repertoires in cytomegalovirus infection. Study-wide background: Both a matching HLA type and CMV infection were indicated by public TCR beta signatures.

Study results and limitations: What dominated the ex vivo response were HLA-C-restricted CMV-specific TCR beta clonotypes. The study identified carriers of CMV plus the relevant HLA from cumulative public TCR beta family frequency.

TCRdb used MiXCR to reprocess the reads, holding one entry per CDR3 protein. This sample carries about 98,000 distinct CDR3 sequences, about 15% of them seen once, and the ten largest clones take approximately 8%. This clonotype was recorded a few times. Its antigen is currently unknown. The sample comprised PBMCs. The sequence was collected from a human donor in good health (CMV status not recorded). Some clones in this sample may be carry-over from other donors' samples.

The CDR3: CSARVQYEQFF. The CDR3 nucleotides are TGCAGTGCTAGAGTTCAATATGAGCAGTTCTTC. The chain employs TRBV20-1 and TRBJ2-1, with D hard to call. Germline V lookup: CDR1 DFQATT, CDR2 SNEGSKA (reference sequence). This CDR3 comprises 11 residues. Deletions cut 1 base from V and 8 bases from J, with 6 bases between.